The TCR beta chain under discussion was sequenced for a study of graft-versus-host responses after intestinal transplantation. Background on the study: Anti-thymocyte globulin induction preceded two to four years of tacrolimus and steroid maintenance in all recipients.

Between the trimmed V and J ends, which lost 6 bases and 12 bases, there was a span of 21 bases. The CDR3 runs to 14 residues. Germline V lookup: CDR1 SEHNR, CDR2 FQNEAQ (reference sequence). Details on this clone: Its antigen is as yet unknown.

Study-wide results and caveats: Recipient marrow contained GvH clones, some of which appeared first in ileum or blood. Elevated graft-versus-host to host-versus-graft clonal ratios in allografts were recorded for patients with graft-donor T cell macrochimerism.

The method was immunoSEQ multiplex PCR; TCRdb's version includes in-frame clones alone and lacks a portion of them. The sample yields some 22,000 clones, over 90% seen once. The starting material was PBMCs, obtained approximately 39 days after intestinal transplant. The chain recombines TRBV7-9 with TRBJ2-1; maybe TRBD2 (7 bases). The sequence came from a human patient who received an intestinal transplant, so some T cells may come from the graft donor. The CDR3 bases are TGTGCCAGCAGTGTCGGGGGGCCGCTTTTACCGCAGTTCTTC. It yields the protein CASSVGGPLLPQFF.